This T cell receptor (beta chain) is from a study of T-cell memory formation after mild COVID-19. From the 5' RACE reads, TCRdb called clonotypes with MiXCR, one entry per CDR3 protein. The data hold fewer than 400,000 distinct CDR3 sequences, with around a sixth observed a single time. There are 15 residues in the CDR3. V lost 3 bases, J lost 0 bases, and 9 bases lay in between. Germline CDR1 and CDR2: MGHRA and YSYEKL. This clonotype was obtained from a man between 18 and 29 years old who had mild COVID-19 (a few samples of this study predate the infection). Cell type and time point are not known. The chain links TRBV4-1 to TRBJ2-4; unclear D gene. Sequencing was carried out using PBMCs or a T cell subset sorted from them (not recorded which). The CDR3 DNA reads as TGCGCCAGCAGCCATAGGAACATAGCCAAAAACATTCAGTACTTC. Residues: CASSHRNIAKNIQYF.